Listed below are T cell receptor beta chains from one sample, sequenced in a study of blood T cells in healthy people across ages. TCRdb ran MiXCR on the 5' RACE reads and lists one entry per CDR3 protein. The sample consists of about 1,500,000 distinct CDR3 sequences, roughly 40% of them appearing once. Sequenced: blood. These receptors were collected from a young woman in good health. Each CDR3 is given with its conserved first and last residue. D genes are given only for firm matches. For some rows the clone size is stated as once, few or many, or as a class when expanded; others skip it.

j_call	v_call	d_call	cdr3_length	clone_size	cdr3_aa	cdr3_nt
TRBJ2-7	TRBV20-1	.	13	.	CSPNHGISYEQYF	TGCAGTCCCAACCACGGTATCTCCTACGAGCAGTACTTC
TRBJ2-1	TRBV7-2	.	12	.	CASTWGLAEQFF	TGTGCCAGCACCTGGGGCTTGGCTGAGCAGTTCTTC
TRBJ1-1	TRBV4-3	.	14	once	CASSHDGRNTEAFF	TGCGCCAGCAGCCACGACGGACGAAACACTGAAGCTTTCTTT
TRBJ2-7	TRBV15	TRBD2	18	once	CATSRDLGAGVSYNEQYF	TGTGCCACCAGCAGAGATTTAGGAGCGGGGGTATCCTACAATGAGCAGTACTTC
TRBJ2-1	TRBV7-6	TRBD2	16	.	CASSLTSGTIENEQFF	TGTGCCAGCAGCTTAACTAGCGGGACCATAGAGAATGAGCAGTTCTTC
TRBJ2-4	TRBV7-2	.	13	.	CASSLESRGTVYF	TGTGCCAGCAGCTTAGAGAGCCGGGGTACTGTGTACTTC
TRBJ2-7	TRBV29-1	.	13	.	CSVGQKLTYEQYF	TGCAGCGTTGGTCAGAAATTAACCTACGAGCAGTACTTC
TRBJ2-2	TRBV7-6	TRBD1	15	few	CASSLVDRGGGELFF	TGTGCCAGCAGCTTAGTGGACAGGGGTGGCGGGGAGCTGTTTTTT
TRBJ1-5	TRBV27	TRBD1	15	few	CASRLSGTGGQPQHF	TGTGCCAGCAGATTATCCGGGACAGGAGGACAGCCCCAGCATTTT
TRBJ2-2	TRBV6-4	.	13	.	CASSLEGNGELFF	TGTGCCAGCAGTTTAGAGGGGAACGGGGAGCTGTTTTTT
TRBJ2-1	TRBV19	TRBD2	14	.	CASTRTSGANEQFF	TGTGCCAGTACCCGGACTAGCGGGGCCAATGAGCAGTTCTTC
TRBJ2-1	TRBV5-5	.	14	.	CASSLGTLGETQFF	TGTGCCAGCAGCTTGGGAACCTTGGGAGAGACCCAGTTCTTC
TRBJ2-1	TRBV3-1	.	13	few	CASSQHRDAEQFF	TGTGCCAGCAGCCAACATCGGGATGCTGAGCAGTTCTTC
TRBJ1-4	TRBV7-2	TRBD1	12	few	CASSTDREKLFF	TGTGCCAGCAGCACGGACAGGGAAAAACTGTTTTTT
TRBJ2-5	TRBV27	TRBD2	15	few	CASRPAGGNQETQYF	TGTGCCAGCAGACCTGCGGGGGGAAACCAAGAGACCCAGTACTTC
TRBJ1-6	TRBV10-3	.	17	.	CAISANPSQGGSSPLHF	TGTGCCATCAGCGCGAATCCTTCACAGGGAGGTTCTTCACCCCTCCACTTT
TRBJ2-7	TRBV20-1	.	17	.	CSANGPEAHSSSYEQYF	TGCAGTGCTAATGGTCCAGAAGCGCACTCCAGCTCCTACGAGCAGTACTTC
TRBJ2-1	TRBV4-1	.	19	many	CASSQDPGRGEPRGNEQFF	TGCGCCAGCAGCCAAGATCCGGGGCGGGGCGAGCCACGGGGAAATGAGCAGTTCTTC
TRBJ2-5	TRBV29-1	.	12	.	CSVVSTQETQYF	TGCAGCGTTGTAAGTACCCAAGAGACCCAGTACTTC
TRBJ1-1	TRBV6-5	.	14	.	CASSYGGVVTEAFF	TGTGCCAGCAGTTACGGCGGCGTGGTGACTGAAGCTTTCTTT
TRBJ1-4	TRBV7-9	.	13	few	CASSADLSEKLFF	TGTGCCAGCAGCGCCGACTTGAGTGAAAAACTGTTTTTT
TRBJ2-1	TRBV30	TRBD2	13	few	CAWSGLAGYEQFF	TGTGCCTGGAGCGGACTAGCGGGGTATGAGCAGTTCTTC
TRBJ2-3	TRBV6-4	TRBD2	15	few	CASSDTAGGSDTQYF	TGTGCCAGCAGTGACACGGCGGGGGGTTCAGATACGCAGTATTTT
TRBJ2-5	TRBV4-2	TRBD2	16	.	CASRYFETSGSGEQYF	TGTGCCAGCAGGTATTTCGAGACTAGCGGGAGTGGTGAGCAGTACTTC
TRBJ2-7	TRBV7-8	.	15	few	CASSLMVSGTYEQYF	TGTGCCAGCAGCTTAATGGTTAGCGGAACCTACGAGCAGTACTTC
TRBJ2-3	TRBV10-3	TRBD2	17	few	CATGGKTSGQSTDTQYF	TGTGCCACCGGGGGGAAGACTAGCGGGCAAAGCACAGATACGCAGTATTTT
TRBJ2-3	TRBV6-5	.	14	.	CASSADTYTDTQYF	TGTGCCAGCAGCGCCGACACGTACACAGATACGCAGTATTTT
TRBJ2-5	TRBV6-5	TRBD2	15	.	CASSPGLAKYNEQYF	TGTGCCAGCAGCCCTGGACTAGCGAAATACAATGAGCAGTACTTC
TRBJ2-5	TRBV29-1	.	14	.	CSVAVGGWEETQYF	TGCAGCGTTGCGGTTGGAGGCTGGGAAGAGACCCAGTACTTC
TRBJ1-5	TRBV28	.	15	.	CASSLWMGSNQPQHF	TGTGCCAGCAGCCTCTGGATGGGTAGCAATCAGCCCCAGCATTTT
TRBJ2-3	TRBV5-6	TRBD2	19	.	CASSLVARLADSRTDTQYF	TGTGCCAGCAGCTTGGTGGCTCGGCTAGCGGATTCTCGCACAGATACGCAGTATTTT
TRBJ2-3	TRBV4-1	TRBD1	15	.	CASSRDTGGADTQYF	TGCGCCAGCAGCCGAGACACAGGGGGAGCAGATACGCAGTATTTT
TRBJ1-2	TRBV6-4	.	15	.	CASRVQDSANYGYTF	TGTGCCAGCAGAGTGCAGGACAGCGCTAACTATGGCTACACCTTC
TRBJ2-6	TRBV30	.	17	.	CAWSSGAPASGANVLTF	TGTGCCTGGAGCTCAGGGGCCCCTGCCTCTGGGGCCAACGTCCTGACTTTC
TRBJ2-7	TRBV5-1	.	13	.	CASREVLDNEQYF	TGCGCCAGCAGAGAGGTTCTAGACAATGAGCAGTACTTC
TRBJ2-5	TRBV7-2	.	15	.	CASSFGSGTRETQYF	TGTGCCAGCAGCTTCGGGAGTGGGACAAGAGAGACCCAGTACTTC
TRBJ2-7	TRBV6-5	.	15	.	CASREMAPGSYEQYF	TGTGCCAGCAGAGAAATGGCTCCCGGGTCCTACGAGCAGTACTTC
TRBJ2-4	TRBV20-1	TRBD1	16	once	CSARERGRFGKNIQYF	TGCAGTGCTAGAGAAAGGGGGCGCTTCGGCAAAAACATTCAGTACTTC
TRBJ1-1	TRBV6-2/TRBV6-3	TRBD1	17	few	CASSYLGTGRWGTEAFF	TGTGCCAGCAGTTACCTCGGGACAGGGAGGTGGGGCACTGAAGCTTTCTTT
TRBJ1-5	TRBV12-3/TRBV12-4	.	14	.	CASSLDPGNQPQHF	TGTGCCAGCAGTTTGGACCCTGGCAATCAGCCCCAGCATTTT
TRBJ1-5	TRBV28	.	13	.	CTSNVDTNQPQHF	TGTACCAGCAACGTAGACACCAATCAGCCCCAGCATTTT
TRBJ1-4	TRBV27	.	12	.	CASASYNEKLFF	TGTGCCAGCGCGTCATATAATGAAAAACTGTTTTTT
TRBJ2-7	TRBV9	.	15	.	CASSATGNTYNEQYF	TGTGCCAGCAGCGCAACGGGGAACACTTACAATGAGCAGTACTTC
TRBJ2-7	TRBV3-1	TRBD2	15	few	CASSQDGLAGDEQYF	TGTGCCAGCAGCCAAGATGGACTAGCGGGGGACGAGCAGTACTTC
TRBJ2-5	TRBV5-1	.	12	many	CASNPGGETQYF	TGCGCCAGCAACCCTGGAGGAGAGACCCAGTACTTC